This T cell receptor beta chain was observed in a study of blood T cell repertoires in COVID-19. The overall study: Spain, Italy and the United States supplied samples that represented acute and convalescent COVID-19.

This CDR3 comprises 15 residues. V shed 0 bases, J shed 3 bases, and the junction held 5 bases outside the gene matches. Germline CDR1 is GTSNPN and CDR2 is SVGIG (reference sequence). Participants spanned ages about 18 to 100 years and resided in over 20 US areas. Cohort placement rested on clinical history that participants reported themselves. What the recovered Cohort 3 donors had was two negative PCRs, clearance, or symptom resolution. Method: immunoSEQ multiplex PCR; TCRdb's copy keeps in-frame clones and lacks some. Of under 250,000 clones listed, roughly nine tenths are singletons. Sequencing was carried out using PBMCs or T cells enriched from blood (not recorded which). The chain employs TRBV30 and TRBJ1-3; 7 bases map to TRBD1. The TCR sequence derives from a man aged 25 to 45 who had recovered from COVID-19. CDR3: CAWSVPTGIGNTIYF. The CDR3 nucleotides read TGTGCCTGGAGTGTACCGACAGGGATTGGAAACACCATATATTTT.